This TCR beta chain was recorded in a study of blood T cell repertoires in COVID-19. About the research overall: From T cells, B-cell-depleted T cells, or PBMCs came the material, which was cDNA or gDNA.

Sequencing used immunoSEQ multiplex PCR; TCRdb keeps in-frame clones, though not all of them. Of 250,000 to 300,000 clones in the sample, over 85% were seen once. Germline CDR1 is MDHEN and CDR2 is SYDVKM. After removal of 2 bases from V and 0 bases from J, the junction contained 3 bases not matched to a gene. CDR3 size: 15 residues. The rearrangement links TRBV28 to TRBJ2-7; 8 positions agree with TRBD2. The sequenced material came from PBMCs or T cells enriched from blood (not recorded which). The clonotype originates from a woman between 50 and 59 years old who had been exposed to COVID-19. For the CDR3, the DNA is TGTGCCAGCAGTTTAGTCGGGGGGGGCTCCTACGAGCAGTACTTC. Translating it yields CASSLVGGGSYEQYF.